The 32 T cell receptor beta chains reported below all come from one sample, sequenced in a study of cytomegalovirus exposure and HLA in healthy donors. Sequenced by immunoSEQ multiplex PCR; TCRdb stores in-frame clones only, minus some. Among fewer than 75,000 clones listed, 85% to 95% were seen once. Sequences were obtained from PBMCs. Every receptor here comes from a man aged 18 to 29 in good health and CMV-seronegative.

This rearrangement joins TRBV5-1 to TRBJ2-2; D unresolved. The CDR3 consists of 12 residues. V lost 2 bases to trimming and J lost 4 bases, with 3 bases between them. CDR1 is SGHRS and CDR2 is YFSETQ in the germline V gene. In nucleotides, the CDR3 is TGCGCCAGCAGCTTTAGCACCGGGGAGCTGTTTTTT. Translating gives CASSFSTGELFF. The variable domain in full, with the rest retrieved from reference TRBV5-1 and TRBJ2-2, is KAGVTQTPRYLIKTRGQQVTLSCSPISGHRSVSWYQQTPGQGLQFLFEYFSETQRNKGNFPGRFSGRQFSNSRSEMNVSTLELGDSALYLCASSFSTGELFFGEGSRLTVL.

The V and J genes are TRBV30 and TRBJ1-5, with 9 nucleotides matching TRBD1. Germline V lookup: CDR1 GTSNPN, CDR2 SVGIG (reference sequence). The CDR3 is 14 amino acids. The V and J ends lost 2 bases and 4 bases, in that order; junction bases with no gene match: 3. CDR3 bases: TGTGCCTGGAGTACCGGGACAGGGAATCAGCCCCAGCATTTT. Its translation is CAWSTGTGNQPQHF.

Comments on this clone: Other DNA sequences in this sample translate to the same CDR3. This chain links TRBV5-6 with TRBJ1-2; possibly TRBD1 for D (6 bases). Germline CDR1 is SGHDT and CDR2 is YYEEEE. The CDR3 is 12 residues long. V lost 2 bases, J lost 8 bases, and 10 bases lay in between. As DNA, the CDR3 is TGTGCCAGCAGCTTAACAGGGAACGGCTACACCTTC. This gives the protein CASSLTGNGYTF.

The CDR3 region has the DNA TGTGCCAGTAGTTTCGAGCGGGGGGCCACAGATACGCAGTATTTT. The encoded protein is CASSFERGATDTQYF. The chain has TRBV19 and TRBJ2-3; 9 bases are shared with TRBD2. The trim removed 5 bases at V and 2 bases at J, leaving 5 bases unmatched. Germline assignment: CDR1 LNHDA and CDR2 SQIVND (reference sequence). CDR3 length: 15 residues.

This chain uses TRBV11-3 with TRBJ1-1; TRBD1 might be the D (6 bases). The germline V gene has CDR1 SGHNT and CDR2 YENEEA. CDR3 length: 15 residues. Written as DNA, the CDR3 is TGTGTCGAATGGCGTCCTCCGGGGGGCGGCACTGAAGCTTTCTTT. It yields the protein CVEWRPPGGGTEAFF.

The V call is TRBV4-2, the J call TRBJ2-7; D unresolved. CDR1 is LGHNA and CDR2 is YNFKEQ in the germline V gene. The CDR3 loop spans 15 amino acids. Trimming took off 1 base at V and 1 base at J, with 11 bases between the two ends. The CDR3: CASSQGVADSYEQYF. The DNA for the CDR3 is TGTGCCAGCAGCCAAGGGGTGGCGGATTCCTACGAGCAGTACTTC.

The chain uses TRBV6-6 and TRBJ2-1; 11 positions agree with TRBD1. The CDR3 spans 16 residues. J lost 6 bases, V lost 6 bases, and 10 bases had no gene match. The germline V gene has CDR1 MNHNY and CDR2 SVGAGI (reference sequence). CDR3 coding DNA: TGTGCCAGCAGGGGAGGTGTCGGGACAGGGGGCAATGAGCAGTTCTTC. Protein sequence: CASRGGVGTGGNEQFF.

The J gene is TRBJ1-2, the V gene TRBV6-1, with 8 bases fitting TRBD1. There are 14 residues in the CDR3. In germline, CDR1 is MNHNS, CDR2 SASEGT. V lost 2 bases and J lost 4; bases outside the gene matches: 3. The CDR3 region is CASSEYRGGYGYTF. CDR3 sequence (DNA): TGTGCCAGCAGTGAATACAGGGGGGGCTATGGCTACACCTTC.

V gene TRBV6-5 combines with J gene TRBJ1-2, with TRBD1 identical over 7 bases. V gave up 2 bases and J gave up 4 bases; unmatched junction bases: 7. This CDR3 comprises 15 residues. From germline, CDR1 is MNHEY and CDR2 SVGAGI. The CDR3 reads CASSYRRGLGYGYTF. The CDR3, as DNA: TGTGCCAGCAGTTACCGAAGGGGGCTTGGCTATGGCTACACCTTC.

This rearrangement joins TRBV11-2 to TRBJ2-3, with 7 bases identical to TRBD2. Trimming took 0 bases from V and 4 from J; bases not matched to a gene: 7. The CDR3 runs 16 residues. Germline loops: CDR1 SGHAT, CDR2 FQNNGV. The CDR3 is CASSLDRGVRADTQYF. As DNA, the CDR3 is TGTGCCAGCAGCTTAGATCGGGGGGTTAGAGCAGATACGCAGTATTTT.

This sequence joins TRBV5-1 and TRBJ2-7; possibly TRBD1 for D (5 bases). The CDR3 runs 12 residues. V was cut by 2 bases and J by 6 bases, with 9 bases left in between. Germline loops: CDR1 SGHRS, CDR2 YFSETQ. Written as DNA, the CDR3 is TGCGCCAGCAGCTTTACAGGATCCGAGCAGTACTTC. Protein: CASSFTGSEQYF.

CDR3 protein: CASSLDSPGQANTGELFF. The CDR3 bases are TGTGCCAGCAGTTTGGACTCACCGGGACAGGCGAACACCGGGGAGCTGTTTTTT. The chain is built from TRBV28 and TRBJ2-2; 8 bases fit TRBD1. The germline V gene encodes CDR1 MDHEN and CDR2 SYDVKM. The CDR3 sequence is 18 residues long. Unmatched junction bases numbered 9, after V lost 3 bases and J lost 0 bases.

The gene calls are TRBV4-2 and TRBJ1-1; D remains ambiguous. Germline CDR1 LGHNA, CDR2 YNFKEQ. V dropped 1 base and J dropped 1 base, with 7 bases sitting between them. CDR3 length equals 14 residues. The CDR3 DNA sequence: TGTGCCAGCAGCCAAGGGGAGAGGAACACTGAAGCTTTCTTT. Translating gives CASSQGERNTEAFF.

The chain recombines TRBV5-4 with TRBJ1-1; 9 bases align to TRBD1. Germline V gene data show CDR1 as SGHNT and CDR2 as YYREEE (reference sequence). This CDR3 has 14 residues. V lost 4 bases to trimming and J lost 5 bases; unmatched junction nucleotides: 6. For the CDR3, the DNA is TGTGCCAGCAGCCCCGGGGACAGGGCGACTGAAGCTTTCTTT. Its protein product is CASSPGDRATEAFF.

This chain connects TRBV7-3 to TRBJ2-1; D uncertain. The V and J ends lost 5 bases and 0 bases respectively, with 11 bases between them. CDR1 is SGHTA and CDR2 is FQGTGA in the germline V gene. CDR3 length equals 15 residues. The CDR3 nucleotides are TGTGCCAGCAGCGCCGGTAGGAGCTCCTACAATGAGCAGTTCTTC. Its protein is CASSAGRSSYNEQFF.

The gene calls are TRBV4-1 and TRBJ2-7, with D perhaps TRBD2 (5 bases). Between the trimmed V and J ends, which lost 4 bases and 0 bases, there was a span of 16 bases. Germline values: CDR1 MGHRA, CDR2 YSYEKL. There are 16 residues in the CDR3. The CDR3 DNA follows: TGCGCCAGCAGCCCAATACCGGGTGGGAGCTCCTACGAGCAGTACTTC. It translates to CASSPIPGGSSYEQYF.

The CDR3 spells CASKGATSTDTQYF. For the CDR3, the DNA is TGTGCCAGTAAGGGAGCGACTAGCACAGATACGCAGTATTTT. The chain combines TRBV5-4 with TRBJ2-3; maybe TRBD2 (5 bases). The CDR3 loop spans 14 amino acids. V lost 8 bases, J lost 0 bases, and 13 bases lay in between. Looked up from germline, CDR1 is SGHNT and CDR2 is YYREEE (reference sequence).

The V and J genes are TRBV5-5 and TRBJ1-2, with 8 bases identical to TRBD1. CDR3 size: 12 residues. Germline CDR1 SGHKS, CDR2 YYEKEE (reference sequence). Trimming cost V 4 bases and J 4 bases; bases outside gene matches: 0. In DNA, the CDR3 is TGTGCCAGCAGCGGACAGGGCTATGGCTACACCTTC. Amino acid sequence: CASSGQGYGYTF.

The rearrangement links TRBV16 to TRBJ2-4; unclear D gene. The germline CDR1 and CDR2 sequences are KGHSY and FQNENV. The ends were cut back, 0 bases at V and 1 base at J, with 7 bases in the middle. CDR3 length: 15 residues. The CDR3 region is CASSQSNGAKNIQYF. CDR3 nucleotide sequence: TGTGCCAGCAGCCAATCTAACGGGGCCAAAAACATTCAGTACTTC. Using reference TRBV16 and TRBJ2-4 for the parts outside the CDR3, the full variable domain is GEEVAQTPKHLVRGEGQKAKLYCAPIKGHSYVFWYQQVLKNEFKFLISFQNENVFDETGMPKERFSAKCLPNSPCSLEIQATKLEDSAVYFCASSQSNGAKNIQYFGAGTRLSVL.

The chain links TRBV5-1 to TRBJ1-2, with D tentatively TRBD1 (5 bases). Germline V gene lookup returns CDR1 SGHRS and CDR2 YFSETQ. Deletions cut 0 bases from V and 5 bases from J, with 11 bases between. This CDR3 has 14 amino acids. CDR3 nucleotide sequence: TGCGCCAGCAGCTTGGGACAGAACCTATATGGCTACACCTTC. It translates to CASSLGQNLYGYTF.

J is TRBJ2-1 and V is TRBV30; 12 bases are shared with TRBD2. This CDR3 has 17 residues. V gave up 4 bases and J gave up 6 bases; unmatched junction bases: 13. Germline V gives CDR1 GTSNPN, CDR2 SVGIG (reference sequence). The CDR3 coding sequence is TGTGCCTGGACAAGGGCTAGCGGGGGGGGAGGTAGCAATGAGCAGTTCTTC. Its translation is CAWTRASGGGGSNEQFF.

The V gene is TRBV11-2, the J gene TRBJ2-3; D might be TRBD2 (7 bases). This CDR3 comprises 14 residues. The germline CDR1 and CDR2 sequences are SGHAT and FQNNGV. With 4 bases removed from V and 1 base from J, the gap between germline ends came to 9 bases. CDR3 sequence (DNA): TGTGCCAGCAGCTGGGGGGGCCGCACAGATACGCAGTATTTT. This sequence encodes CASSWGGRTDTQYF.

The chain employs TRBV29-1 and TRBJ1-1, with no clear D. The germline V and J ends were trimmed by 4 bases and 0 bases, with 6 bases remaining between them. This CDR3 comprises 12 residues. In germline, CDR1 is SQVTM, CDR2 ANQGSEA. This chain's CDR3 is CSVAAVNTEAFF. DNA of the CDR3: TGCAGCGTTGCGGCGGTGAACACTGAAGCTTTCTTT.

The CDR3 DNA reads as TGTGCCAGCAGCGTCCAGGGGGGCGGTAGCACAGATACGCAGTATTTT. Its protein is CASSVQGGGSTDTQYF. The chain joins TRBV9 to TRBJ2-3, with D perhaps TRBD1 (7 bases). This CDR3 is built from 16 residues. V lost 2 bases and J 0 bases, leaving 13 bases between the germline ends. Germline V gene data show CDR1 as SGDLS and CDR2 as YYNGEE.

The DNA of the CDR3 is TGTGCCAGCAGCCAGCGGGGACAGGGTAACACTGAAGCTTTCTTT. This sequence encodes CASSQRGQGNTEAFF. V and J are TRBV7-2 and TRBJ1-1; 9 positions match TRBD1. Germline V CDR1 and CDR2: SGHTA, FQGNSA. V dropped 5 bases and J dropped 2; count of bases not matched to a gene: 6. This CDR3 is 15 amino acids long.

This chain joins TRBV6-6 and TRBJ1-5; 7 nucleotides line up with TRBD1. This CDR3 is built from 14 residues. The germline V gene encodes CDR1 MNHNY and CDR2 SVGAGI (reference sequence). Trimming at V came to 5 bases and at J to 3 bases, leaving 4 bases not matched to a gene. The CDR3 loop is CASSPGTVNQPQHF. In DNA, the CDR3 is TGTGCCAGCAGTCCCGGGACAGTCAATCAGCCCCAGCATTTT.

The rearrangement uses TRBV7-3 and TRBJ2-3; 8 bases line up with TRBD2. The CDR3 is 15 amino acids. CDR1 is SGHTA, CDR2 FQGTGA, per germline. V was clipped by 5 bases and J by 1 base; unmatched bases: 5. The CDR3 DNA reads TGTGCCAGCAGCCCCCAGGGACTAGGCACAGATACGCAGTATTTT. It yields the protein CASSPQGLGTDTQYF.

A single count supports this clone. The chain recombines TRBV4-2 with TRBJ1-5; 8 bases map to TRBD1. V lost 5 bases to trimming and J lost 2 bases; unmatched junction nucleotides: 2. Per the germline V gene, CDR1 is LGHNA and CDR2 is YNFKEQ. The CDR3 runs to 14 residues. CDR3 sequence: CASSGGQGNQPQHF. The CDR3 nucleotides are TGTGCCAGCAGCGGGGGACAGGGCAATCAGCCCCAGCATTTT.

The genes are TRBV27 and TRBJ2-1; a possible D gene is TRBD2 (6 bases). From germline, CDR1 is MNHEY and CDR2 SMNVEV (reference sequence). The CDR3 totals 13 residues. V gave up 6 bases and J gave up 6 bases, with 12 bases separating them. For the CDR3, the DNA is TGTGCCAGCAGGCTGGTGGGGGGCAATGAGCAGTTCTTC. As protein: CASRLVGGNEQFF.

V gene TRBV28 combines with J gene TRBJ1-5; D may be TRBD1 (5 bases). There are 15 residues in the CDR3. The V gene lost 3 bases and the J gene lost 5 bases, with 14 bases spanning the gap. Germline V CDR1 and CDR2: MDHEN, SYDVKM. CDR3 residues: CASSLEVGGDQPQHF. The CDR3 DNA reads TGTGCCAGCAGTTTGGAGGTGGGGGGGGATCAGCCCCAGCATTTT.

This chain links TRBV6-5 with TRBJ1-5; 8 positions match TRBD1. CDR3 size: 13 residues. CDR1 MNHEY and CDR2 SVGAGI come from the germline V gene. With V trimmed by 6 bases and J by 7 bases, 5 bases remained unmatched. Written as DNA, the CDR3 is TGTGCCAGCAGAGGACAGGGCCAACAGCCCCAGCATTTT. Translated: CASRGQGQQPQHF.

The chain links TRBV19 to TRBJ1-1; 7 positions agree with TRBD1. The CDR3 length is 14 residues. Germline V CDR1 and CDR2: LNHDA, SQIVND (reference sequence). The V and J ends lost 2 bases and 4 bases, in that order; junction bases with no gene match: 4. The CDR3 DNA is TGTGCCAGTAGTATACGGGCAGGGGGCACTGAAGCTTTCTTT. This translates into CASSIRAGGTEAFF.